A single sample gave rise to the 15 T cell receptor beta chains below, sequenced in a study of shared clonotypes between healthy human individuals. Measured with immunoSEQ multiplex PCR; TCRdb has only the in-frame clones, and not every one. The sample lists 1.5 million to 1.9 million clones; approximately 98% were seen once. Input material: naive CD4+ T cells sorted from blood. Subset noted: CD45RA+ positively selected. The receptors here all came from a man in his thirties or forties in good health.

The chain carries TRBV14 and TRBJ2-1, with TRBD1 matching 7 bases. The CDR3 is made up of 16 amino acids. Germline V gene sequence: CDR1 SGHDN, CDR2 FVKESK. Trimming removed 2 bases from V and 2 bases from J; junction bases left unmatched: 6. The CDR3 spells CASSQTTGLPYNEQFF. DNA for the CDR3: TGTGCCAGCAGCCAAACGACAGGGCTGCCCTACAATGAGCAGTTCTTC.

This clone was seen once. The chain is built from TRBV30 and TRBJ1-1; TRBD1 is a possible D gene (6 bases). Trimming pared 2 bases from V and 0 bases from J, leaving 19 bases between. Germline V gene data show CDR1 as GTSNPN and CDR2 as SVGIG (reference sequence). The CDR3 consists of 17 residues. The CDR3 loop reads CAWSHGLGQSLNTEAFF. The DNA for the CDR3 is TGTGCCTGGAGTCATGGCCTAGGACAGTCACTGAACACTGAAGCTTTCTTT.

This CDR3 reads CASSGDSVYQPQHF. CDR3 in DNA: TGCGCCAGCAGTGGGGACAGTGTTTATCAGCCCCAGCATTTT. The rearrangement links TRBV10-2 to TRBJ1-5; 7 nucleotides agree with TRBD1. CDR3 size: 14 residues. The germline V gene encodes CDR1 WSHSY and CDR2 SAAADI. The V and J ends lost 4 bases and 5 bases, in that order; junction bases with no gene match: 5.

This chain joins TRBV7-9 and TRBJ2-2, with TRBD2 matching over 12 bases. The J segment lost 3 bases and the V segment lost 5 bases, leaving 4 bases of the junction unmatched. The CDR3 is 16 amino acids. The germline gives CDR1 SEHNR, CDR2 FQNEAQ (reference sequence). CDR3 residues: CASSTRLAGDTGELFF. The CDR3 bases are TGTGCCAGCAGCACCAGACTAGCGGGAGACACCGGGGAGCTGTTTTTT.

This rearrangement joins TRBV2 to TRBJ2-7; 7 positions agree with TRBD1. V shed 6 bases and J 3 bases; nucleotides not matched to a gene: 11. The CDR3 contains 15 residues. Germline V gives CDR1 SNHLY, CDR2 FYNNEI. DNA of the CDR3: TGTGCCAGCAGGGCCTACCGGGACAGATTCTACGAGCAGTACTTC. This encodes CASRAYRDRFYEQYF.

The chain uses TRBV5-4 and TRBJ2-1; 8 bases fit TRBD2. Trimming removed 4 bases from V and 9 bases from J; junction bases left unmatched: 3. Germline V gives CDR1 SGHNT, CDR2 YYREEE (reference sequence). There are 12 residues in the CDR3. CDR3 nucleotide sequence: TGTGCCAGCAGCCGGGAGGGAACTGAGCAGTTCTTC. Translation gives CASSREGTEQFF.

This chain joins TRBV10-2 and TRBJ2-2; 14 bases map to TRBD2. V was pared by 4 bases and J by 7 bases, with 5 bases of the junction left unmatched. CDR3 length equals 16 residues. The germline V gene has CDR1 WSHSY and CDR2 SAAADI. The CDR3 DNA follows: TGCGCCAGCAGTGGACTAGCGGGAGGGCCCCGCGGGGAGCTGTTTTTT. This codes for CASSGLAGGPRGELFF.

The rearrangement uses TRBV10-2 and TRBJ2-7; maybe TRBD1 (6 bases). Deletions cut 8 bases from V and 5 bases from J, with 19 bases between. Per germline, CDR1 WSHSY and CDR2 SAAADI. This CDR3 spans 14 amino acids. The CDR3 loop reads CASRDLTGIDEQYF. In nucleotides, the CDR3 is TGCGCCAGCCGAGACCTTACAGGGATCGACGAGCAGTACTTC.

This chain uses TRBV19 with TRBJ1-1, with TRBD1 as a possible D gene (5 bases). CDR1 and CDR2 from the germline V gene are LNHDA and SQIVND (reference sequence). This CDR3 has 12 residues. V was cut by 4 bases and J by 12 bases, with 15 bases left in between. The CDR3, as DNA: TGTGCCAGTAGTAAGCGGGGCGCGGGAACTTTCTTT. This translates into CASSKRGAGTFF.

The CDR3 reads CASNSREGTEAFF. In DNA form, the CDR3 reads TGTGCCAGCAACTCGCGTGAGGGCACTGAAGCTTTCTTT. The rearrangement joins TRBV5-4 to TRBJ1-1; D not certain. The germline V gene has CDR1 SGHNT and CDR2 YYREEE (reference sequence). Deletions cut 6 bases from V and 4 bases from J, with 13 bases between. CDR3 size: 13 residues.

CDR3 loop: CASSLDLSGREFANTGELFF. CDR3 in DNA: TGCGCCAGCAGCTTGGACCTTAGCGGGAGGGAGTTCGCGAACACCGGGGAGCTGTTTTTT. The chain joins TRBV5-1 to TRBJ2-2, with 11 bases matching TRBD2. Germline V lookup: CDR1 SGHRS, CDR2 YFSETQ. V dropped 0 bases and J dropped 0; count of bases not matched to a gene: 10. The CDR3 is 20 residues long.

This sequence joins TRBV7-9 and TRBJ2-5; perhaps TRBD2 as D (6 bases). Between the trimmed V and J ends, which lost 1 base and 4 bases, there was a span of 13 bases. The CDR3 contains 15 residues. CDR1 and CDR2 (germline): SEHNR, FQNEAQ (reference sequence). The CDR3 region is CASSLDVRGGETQYF. The CDR3 DNA follows: TGTGCCAGCAGCTTAGACGTACGGGGAGGAGAGACCCAGTACTTC.

The V call is TRBV21-1, the J call TRBJ2-7. TRBV21-1 constitutes a pseudogene. The CDR3 sequence is 15 residues long. In DNA form, the CDR3 reads TGTGCCAGCGTCTTAGGATCGGATAACCCTTACGAGCAGTACTTC. It encodes CASVLGSDNPYEQYF.

Comment on this clone: Within the sample, other DNA sequences also encode this same CDR3. DNA for the CDR3: TGTGCCAGCAGTCCCGGGACGGAGTACAATGAGCAGTTCTTC. It specifies CASSPGTEYNEQFF. The chain employs TRBV28 and TRBJ2-1; the D gene could be TRBD1 or TRBD2 (5 bases each). Germline CDR1 reads MDHEN; CDR2 reads SYDVKM. V lost 5 bases, J lost 4 bases, and 12 bases lay in between. The CDR3 covers 14 residues.

The rearrangement uses TRBV5-1 and TRBJ2-7; D call uncertain. Trimming shortened V by 1 base and J by 0 bases, and 8 bases separated the two germline ends. Germline lookup yields CDR1 SGHRS and CDR2 YFSETQ. The CDR3 loop spans 14 amino acids. The CDR3 is CASSLNTGSYEQYF. The CDR3 DNA is TGCGCCAGCAGCTTGAACACCGGCTCCTACGAGCAGTACTTC.